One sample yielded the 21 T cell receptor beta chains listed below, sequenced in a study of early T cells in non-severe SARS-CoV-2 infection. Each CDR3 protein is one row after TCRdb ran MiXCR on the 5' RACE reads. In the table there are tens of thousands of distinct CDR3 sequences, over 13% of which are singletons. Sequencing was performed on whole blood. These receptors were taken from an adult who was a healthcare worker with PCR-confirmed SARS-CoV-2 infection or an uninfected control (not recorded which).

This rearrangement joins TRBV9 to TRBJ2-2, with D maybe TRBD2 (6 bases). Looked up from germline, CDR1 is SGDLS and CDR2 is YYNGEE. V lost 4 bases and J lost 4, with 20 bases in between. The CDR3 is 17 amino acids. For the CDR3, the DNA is TGTGCCAGCAGCCTATCCCCGGCGGTGGGGGGCACCGGGGAGCTGTTTTTT. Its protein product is CASSLSPAVGGTGELFF.

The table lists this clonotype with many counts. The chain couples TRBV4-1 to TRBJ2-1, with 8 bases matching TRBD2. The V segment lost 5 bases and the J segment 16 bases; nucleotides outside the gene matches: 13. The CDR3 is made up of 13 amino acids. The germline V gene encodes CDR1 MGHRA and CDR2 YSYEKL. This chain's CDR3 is CASSLDPGLGTFF. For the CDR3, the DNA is TGCGCCAGCAGCTTAGACCCGGGACTAGGCACTTTCTTC.

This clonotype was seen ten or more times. The CDR3 reads CASSPLPGPPYEQYF. CDR3 nucleotide sequence: TGCGCCAGCAGCCCATTGCCAGGGCCACCCTACGAGCAGTACTTC. The V call is TRBV5-1, the J call TRBJ2-7, with D possibly matching TRBD1 (5 bases). Trimming took 4 bases from V and 2 from J, leaving 16 bases between them. The CDR3 totals 15 residues. Germline V gene lookup returns CDR1 SGHRS and CDR2 YFSETQ.

DNA for the CDR3: TGTGCCAGCAGCTTACTTGGGGCACAAGGAAACACCATATATTTT. Protein sequence: CASSLLGAQGNTIYF. The rearrangement links TRBV7-9 to TRBJ1-3, with D tentatively TRBD1 (5 bases). CDR1 and CDR2 from the germline V gene are SEHNR and FQNEAQ (reference sequence). V shed 2 bases and J shed 4 bases, with 12 bases lying between them. This CDR3 spans 15 amino acids.

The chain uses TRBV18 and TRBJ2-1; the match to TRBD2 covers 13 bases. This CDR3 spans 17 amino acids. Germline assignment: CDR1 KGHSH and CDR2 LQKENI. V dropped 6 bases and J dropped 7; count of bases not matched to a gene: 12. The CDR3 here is CASSPWTSGSPLNEQFF. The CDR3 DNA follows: TGTGCCAGCTCTCCCTGGACTAGCGGGAGTCCTCTTAATGAGCAGTTCTTC.

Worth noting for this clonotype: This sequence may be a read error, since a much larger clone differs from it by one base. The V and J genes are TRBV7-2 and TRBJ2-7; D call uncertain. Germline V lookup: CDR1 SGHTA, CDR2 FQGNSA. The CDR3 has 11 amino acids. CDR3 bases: TGTGCCAGCGGTCCCGGCTACGAGCAGAACTTC. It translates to CASGPGYEQNF.

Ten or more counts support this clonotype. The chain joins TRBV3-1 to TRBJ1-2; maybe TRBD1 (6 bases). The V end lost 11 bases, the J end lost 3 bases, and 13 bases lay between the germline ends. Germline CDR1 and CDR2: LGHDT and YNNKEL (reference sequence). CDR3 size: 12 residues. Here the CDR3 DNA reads TGTGCCGGGTCGACAGGAGACTATGGCTACACCTTC. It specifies CAGSTGDYGYTF.

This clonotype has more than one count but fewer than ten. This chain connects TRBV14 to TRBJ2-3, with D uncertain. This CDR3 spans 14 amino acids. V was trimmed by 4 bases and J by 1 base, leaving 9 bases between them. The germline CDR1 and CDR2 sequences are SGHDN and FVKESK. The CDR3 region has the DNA TGTGCCAGCAGCCCCCGTGTTCGCACAGATACGCAGTATTTT. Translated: CASSPRVRTDTQYF.

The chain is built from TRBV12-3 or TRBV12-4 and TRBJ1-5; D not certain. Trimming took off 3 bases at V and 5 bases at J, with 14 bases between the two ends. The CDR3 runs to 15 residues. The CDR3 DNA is TGTGCCAGCAGTTTTAAGTACTCGAACGATCAGCCCCAGCATTTT. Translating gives CASSFKYSNDQPQHF.

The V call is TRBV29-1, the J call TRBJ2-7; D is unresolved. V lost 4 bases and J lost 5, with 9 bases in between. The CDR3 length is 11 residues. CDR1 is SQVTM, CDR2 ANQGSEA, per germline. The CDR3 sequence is CSVVGLNEQYF. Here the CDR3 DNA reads TGCAGCGTTGTAGGGCTAAACGAGCAGTACTTC.

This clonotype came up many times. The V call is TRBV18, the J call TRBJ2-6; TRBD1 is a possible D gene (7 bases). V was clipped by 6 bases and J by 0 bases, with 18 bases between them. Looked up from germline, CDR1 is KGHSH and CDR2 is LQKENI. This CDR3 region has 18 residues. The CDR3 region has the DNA TGTGCCAGCTCGTCGAATCAGGGGGGCGACTCTGGGGCCAACGTCCTGACTTTC. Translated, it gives CASSSNQGGDSGANVLTF.

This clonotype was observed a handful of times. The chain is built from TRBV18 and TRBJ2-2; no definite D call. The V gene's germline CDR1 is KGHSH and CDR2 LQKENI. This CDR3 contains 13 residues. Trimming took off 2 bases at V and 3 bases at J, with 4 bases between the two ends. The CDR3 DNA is TGTGCCAGCTCACCAAGGGACACCGGGGAGCTGTTTTTT. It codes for CASSPRDTGELFF.

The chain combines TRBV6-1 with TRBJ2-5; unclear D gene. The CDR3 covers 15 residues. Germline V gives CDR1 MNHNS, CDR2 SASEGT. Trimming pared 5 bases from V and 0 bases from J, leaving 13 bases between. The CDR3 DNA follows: TGTGCCAGCAGTAACCCCCGACCCTACCAAGAGACCCAGTACTTC. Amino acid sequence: CASSNPRPYQETQYF.

CDR3 amino acids: CASSLDQRGSDTQYF. The DNA of the CDR3 is TGTGCCAGCAGCTTGGACCAGCGGGGCTCAGATACGCAGTATTTT. The chain has TRBV5-4 and TRBJ2-3; 7 nucleotides match TRBD2. After removal of 0 bases from V and 4 bases from J, the junction contained 5 bases not matched to a gene. Looked up from germline, CDR1 is SGHNT and CDR2 is YYREEE (reference sequence). The CDR3 runs 15 residues.

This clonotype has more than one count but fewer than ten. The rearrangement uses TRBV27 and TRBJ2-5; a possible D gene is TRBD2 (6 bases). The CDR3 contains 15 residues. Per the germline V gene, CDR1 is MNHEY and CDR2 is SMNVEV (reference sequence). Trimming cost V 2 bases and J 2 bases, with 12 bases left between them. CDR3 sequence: CASSLSLANQETQYF. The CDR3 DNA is TGTGCCAGCAGTTTAAGCCTAGCGAATCAAGAGACCCAGTACTTC.

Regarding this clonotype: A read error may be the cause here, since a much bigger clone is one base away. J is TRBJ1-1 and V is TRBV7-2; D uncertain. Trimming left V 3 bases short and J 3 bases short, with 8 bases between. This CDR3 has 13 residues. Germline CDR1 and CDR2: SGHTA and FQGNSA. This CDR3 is CASSFGGYTEAFF. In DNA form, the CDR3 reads TGTGCCAGCAGCTTTGGAGGGTACACTGAAGCTTTCTTT.

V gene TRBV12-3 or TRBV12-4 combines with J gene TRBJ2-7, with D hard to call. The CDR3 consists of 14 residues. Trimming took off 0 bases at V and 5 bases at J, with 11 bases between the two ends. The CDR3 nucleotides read TGTGCCAGCAGTTTAGCTGGGATACCCCACGAGCAGTACTTC. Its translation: CASSLAGIPHEQYF.

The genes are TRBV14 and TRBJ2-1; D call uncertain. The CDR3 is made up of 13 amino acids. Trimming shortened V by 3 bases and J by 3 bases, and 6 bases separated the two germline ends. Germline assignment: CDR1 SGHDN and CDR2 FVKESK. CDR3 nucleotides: TGTGCCAGCAGCCACCGACGCTACAATGAGCAGTTCTTC. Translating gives CASSHRRYNEQFF.

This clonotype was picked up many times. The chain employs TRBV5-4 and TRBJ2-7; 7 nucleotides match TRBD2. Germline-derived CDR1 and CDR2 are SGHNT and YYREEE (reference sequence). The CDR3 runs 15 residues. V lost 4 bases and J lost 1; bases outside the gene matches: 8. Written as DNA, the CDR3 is TGTGCCAGCAGCCCCGGTCTAGCGGTTTCCTACGAGCAGTACTTC. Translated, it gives CASSPGLAVSYEQYF.

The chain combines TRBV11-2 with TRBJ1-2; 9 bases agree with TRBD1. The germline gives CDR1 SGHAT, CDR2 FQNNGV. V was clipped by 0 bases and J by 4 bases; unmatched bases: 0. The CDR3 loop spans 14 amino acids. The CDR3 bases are TGTGCCAGCAGCTTAGAACAGGGGGCCTATGGCTACACCTTC. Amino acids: CASSLEQGAYGYTF.

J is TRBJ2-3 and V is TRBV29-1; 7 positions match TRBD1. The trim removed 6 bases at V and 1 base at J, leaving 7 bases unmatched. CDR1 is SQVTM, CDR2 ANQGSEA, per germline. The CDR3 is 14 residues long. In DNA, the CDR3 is TGCAGCGTGGCAGACAGGGCTGGCACAGATACGCAGTATTTT. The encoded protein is CSVADRAGTDTQYF.